This T cell receptor (beta chain) is drawn from a study of a mutant IDH1 vaccine in newly diagnosed glioma. Across the study: There were eight vaccinations for patients, given in weeks 1, 3, 5, 7, 11, 15, 19 and 23. The first vaccination came 4-6 weeks after radiotherapy alone, or with temozolomide cycles.

This clone occurred once. Antigen specificity is unknown. The table came from immunoSEQ multiplex PCR; TCRdb's copy has only in-frame clones and leaves some out. The table includes 25,000 to 30,000 clones, around 83% detected once. The time point is: week 23, last vaccination. In the vaccine, a single dose held 300 ug of the mutant IDH1 20-mer peptide, along with topical imiquimod. Each astrocytoma in the donors was new, WHO grade 3 or 4, IDH1-mutant and ATRX-lost. This CDR3 comprises 15 residues. The V gene end was trimmed by 0 bases and the J gene end by 4 bases; junction bases not matched to a gene: 4. The V gene's germline CDR1 is SEHNR and CDR2 FQNEAQ (reference sequence).

This TCR came from a woman in her twenties or thirties with glioma. V gene TRBV7-9 combines with J gene TRBJ2-7; 9 bases match TRBD1. This sample comprised PBMCs, obtained from a glioma patient whose treatment included an IDH1 peptide vaccine. Written as DNA, the CDR3 is TGTGCCAGCAGCTTAGCGGGACAGGGATTTTACGAGCAGTACTTC. It translates to CASSLAGQGFYEQYF.